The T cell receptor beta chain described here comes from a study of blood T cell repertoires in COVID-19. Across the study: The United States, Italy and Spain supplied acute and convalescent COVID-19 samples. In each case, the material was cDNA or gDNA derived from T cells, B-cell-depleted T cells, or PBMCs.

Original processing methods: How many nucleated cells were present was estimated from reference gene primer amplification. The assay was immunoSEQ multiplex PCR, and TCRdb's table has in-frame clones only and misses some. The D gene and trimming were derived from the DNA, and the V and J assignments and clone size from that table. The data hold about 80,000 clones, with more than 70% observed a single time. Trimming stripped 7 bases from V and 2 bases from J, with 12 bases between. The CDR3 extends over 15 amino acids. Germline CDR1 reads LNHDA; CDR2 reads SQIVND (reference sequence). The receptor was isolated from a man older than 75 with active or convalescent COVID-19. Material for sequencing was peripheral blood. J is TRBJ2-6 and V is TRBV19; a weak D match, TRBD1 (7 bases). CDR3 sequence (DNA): TGTGCCAGTACTTTCAGGGGGGCTGGGGCCAACGTCCTGACTTTC. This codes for CASTFRGAGANVLTF. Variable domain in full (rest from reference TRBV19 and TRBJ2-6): DGGITQSPKYLFRKEGQNVTLSCEQNLNHDAMYWYRQDPGQGLRLIYYSQIVNDFQKGDIAEGYSVSREKKESFPLTVTSAQKNPTAFYLCASTFRGAGANVLTFGAGSRLTVL.